The 25 T cell receptor beta chains below were found in one sample sequenced in a study of T cell repertoires in cytomegalovirus infection. Using its own MiXCR run on the reads, TCRdb lists one record per CDR3 protein. The sample records 450,000 to 650,000 distinct CDR3 sequences, about 25% being singletons. The sample comprised PBMCs. The receptors originated from a human donor in good health (CMV status not recorded). Some clones in this sample may be carry-over from other donors' samples.

This clonotype was found a few times. The V gene is TRBV19, the J gene TRBJ2-7; 8 bases map to TRBD2. J lost 9 bases, V lost 0 bases, and 13 bases had no gene match. Germline V gene sequence: CDR1 LNHDA, CDR2 SQIVND (reference sequence). This CDR3 has 16 residues. The CDR3 bases are TGTGCCAGTAGTATAGAACGGGGGGGCGTCGCCTCGGGGCAGTACGTC. Translation gives CASSIERGGVASGQYV.

This clonotype occurred many times. The J gene is TRBJ1-1, the V gene TRBV7-6, with 7 positions matching TRBD1. This CDR3 comprises 14 residues. The V gene end was trimmed by 3 bases and the J gene end by 1 base; junction bases not matched to a gene: 2. CDR1 and CDR2 (germline): SGHVS, FNYEAQ. CDR3 amino acids: CASSLGQTNTEAFF. The CDR3 DNA is TGTGCCAGCAGCTTGGGACAGACGAACACTGAAGCTTTCTTT.

This clonotype was picked up one time. In DNA form, the CDR3 reads TGCGCCAGCAGTGCAGGGCCTTCGGACACCGGGGAGCTGTTTTTT. Encoded protein: CASSAGPSDTGELFF. The rearrangement uses TRBV4-1 and TRBJ2-2; tentative D call: TRBD1 (5 bases). This CDR3 spans 15 amino acids. Germline V CDR1 and CDR2: MGHRA, YSYEKL. The ends were cut back, 6 bases at V and 3 bases at J, with 14 bases in the middle.

This clonotype appeared many times. The chain recombines TRBV7-6 with TRBJ2-1; 8 nucleotides line up with TRBD2. After removal of 5 bases from V and 4 bases from J, the junction contained 10 bases not matched to a gene. There are 16 residues in the CDR3. The V gene's germline CDR1 is SGHVS and CDR2 FNYEAQ. Written as DNA, the CDR3 is TGTGCCAGCAGCCGAACTAGCGGTTCCGGATACAATGAGCAGTTCTTC. Residues: CASSRTSGSGYNEQFF. The full variable domain, completed using reference TRBV7-6 and TRBJ2-1, is GAGVSQSPRYKVTKRGQDVALRCDPISGHVSLYWYRQALGQGPEFLTYFNYEAQQDKSGLPNDRFSAERPEGSISTLTIQRTEQRDSAMYRCASSRTSGSGYNEQFFGPGTRLTVL.

This chain connects TRBV27 to TRBJ2-3; TRBD2 matches at 14 bases. The CDR3 totals 17 residues. Germline CDR1 reads MNHEY; CDR2 reads SMNVEV (reference sequence). V was clipped by 5 bases and J by 7 bases; unmatched bases: 11. DNA for the CDR3: TGTGCCAGCAGTCCTTCGCAGGGACTAGCGGGAGAATATACGCAGTATTTT. It is translated as CASSPSQGLAGEYTQYF.

In this sample, this clonotype turned up a few times. V and J are TRBV19 and TRBJ2-2; maybe TRBD1 (8 bases). V dropped 7 bases and J dropped 6 bases, with 12 bases sitting between them. The CDR3 runs to 13 residues. Per germline, CDR1 LNHDA and CDR2 SQIVND (reference sequence). The CDR3 here is CASTQGGAGELFF. The CDR3 coding sequence is TGTGCCAGTACACAGGGGGGGGCCGGGGAGCTGTTTTTT.

The V call is TRBV7-2, the J call TRBJ2-7, with D possibly being TRBD2 (6 bases). The V end was cut by 5 bases, the J end by 5 bases, with 19 bases between. CDR3 length equals 15 residues. Germline loops: CDR1 SGHTA, CDR2 FQGNSA. The CDR3 loop reads CASSARGVRRDEQYF. DNA of the CDR3: TGTGCCAGCAGCGCTAGAGGCGTCAGGAGGGACGAGCAGTACTTC.

This chain uses TRBV5-4 with TRBJ2-2, with 9 bases aligning to TRBD1. The length of the CDR3 is 15 residues. Germline CDR1 reads SGHNT; CDR2 reads YYREEE (reference sequence). The V and J ends lost 0 bases and 7 bases, in that order; junction bases with no gene match: 4. This CDR3 is CASSLETGGIGELFF. The CDR3 region has the DNA TGTGCCAGCAGCTTGGAGACAGGGGGTATCGGGGAGCTGTTTTTT.

With respect to this clonotype: A clone one base away is much larger, so this may be a read error. The chain links TRBV7-2 to TRBJ1-4, with no clear D. The CDR3 spans 16 residues. Germline-derived CDR1 and CDR2 are SGHTA and FQGNSA. CDR3 sequence: CASRRDSWATGENLFF. In DNA form, the CDR3 reads TGTGCCAGCAGGCGAGATTCCTGGGCAACGGGTGAAAATCTGTTTTTT.

Turning to this clonotype: A read error may be the cause here, since a much bigger clone is one base away. The CDR3 end shows no conserved phenylalanine or tryptophan, and so a read error is likely. V usage is TRBV7-2 and J usage is TRBJ2-1; 8 bases are shared with TRBD2. The CDR3 sequence is 15 residues long. With V trimmed by 5 bases and J by 3 bases, 6 bases remained unmatched. Germline loops: CDR1 SGHTA, CDR2 FQGNSA. In DNA form, the CDR3 reads TGTGCCAGCAGCCCTCAACTAGCGGTCTACAATGAGCAGTTCTTG. The encoded protein is CASSPQLAVYNEQFL.

This clonotype was observed many times. This chain links TRBV7-2 with TRBJ2-3; 10 bases fit TRBD2. The V gene's germline CDR1 is SGHTA and CDR2 FQGNSA. This CDR3 contains 16 residues. V was pared by 5 bases and J by 2 bases, with 7 bases of the junction left unmatched. The DNA of the CDR3 is TGTGCCAGCAGCCTTTCAGCGGGAGGGTTCACAGATACGCAGTATTTT. Its protein product is CASSLSAGGFTDTQYF.

The chain is built from TRBV10-3 and TRBJ2-1; 11 nucleotides agree with TRBD2. CDR1 and CDR2 from the germline V gene are ENHRY and SYGVKD. The ends lost 5 bases at V and 0 bases at J; junction bases unmatched: 6. The CDR3 is 17 amino acids. CDR3 sequence (DNA): TGTGCCATCAGTCCCGGGACTAGCGGTAGCTCCTACAATGAGCAGTTCTTC. This codes for CAISPGTSGSSYNEQFF.

In its sample, this clonotype was seen a few times. This sequence joins TRBV6-2 or TRBV6-3 and TRBJ2-7, with 10 bases fitting TRBD2. Germline V lookup: CDR1 MNHEY, CDR2 SVGEGT. This CDR3 spans 18 amino acids. With V trimmed by 7 bases and J by 3 bases, 18 bases remained unmatched. The CDR3 loop reads CASIREPGLASCRYEQYV. The CDR3 region has the DNA TGTGCCAGCATCAGGGAACCGGGACTAGCGAGTTGCCGCTACGAGCAGTACGTC.

V usage is TRBV10-3 and J usage is TRBJ2-1; 10 bases map to TRBD1. The length of the CDR3 is 14 residues. V was clipped by 5 bases and J by 5 bases; unmatched bases: 3. CDR1 and CDR2 from the germline V gene are ENHRY and SYGVKD. DNA for the CDR3: TGTGCCATCAGTAGACAGGGGGCGGACAATGAGCAGTTCTTC. Translated: CAISRQGADNEQFF.

The rearrangement joins TRBV20-1 to TRBJ2-4; 7 bases match TRBD2. The CDR3 covers 12 residues. V shed 6 bases, J shed 7 bases, and the junction held 6 bases outside the gene matches. CDR1 and CDR2 from the germline V gene are DFQATT and SNEGSKA (reference sequence). CDR3 region: CSALGGVNIQYF. The CDR3 DNA is TGCAGTGCCTTGGGGGGGGTCAACATTCAGTACTTC.

In this sample, this clonotype turned up a few times. V and J are TRBV24-1 and TRBJ2-3; D call uncertain. The CDR3 is 12 residues long. Germline CDR1 reads KGHDR; CDR2 reads SFDVKD. With 7 bases removed from V and 7 bases from J, the gap between germline ends came to 11 bases. The CDR3: CATSPGPNTQYF. The CDR3 nucleotides are TGTGCCACCAGCCCCGGGCCGAATACGCAGTATTTT.

This clonotype was seen a few times. In DNA, the CDR3 is TGTGCCTGGACGCCGGGAGCCGGTTACGAGCAGTACTTC. Its protein is CAWTPGAGYEQYF. The gene calls are TRBV30 and TRBJ2-7; D is perhaps TRBD2 (6 bases). This CDR3 has 13 residues. The V gene's germline CDR1 is GTSNPN and CDR2 SVGIG (reference sequence). V lost 4 bases and J 4 bases, leaving 14 bases between the germline ends. Filled out from reference TRBV30 and TRBJ2-7, the complete variable domain reads SQTIHQWPATLVQPVGSPLSLECTVEGTSNPNLYWYRQAAGRGLQLLFYSVGIGQISSEVPQNLSASRPQDRQFILSSKKLLLSDSGFYLCAWTPGAGYEQYFGPGTRLTVT.

The rearrangement uses TRBV7-8 and TRBJ1-2; D remains unclear. Germline loops: CDR1 SGHVS, CDR2 FQNEAQ. The CDR3 loop spans 14 amino acids. V was shortened by 1 base and J by 8 bases, with 14 bases between the two germline ends. CDR3 sequence reads: CASSLVLRAGGYTF. CDR3 DNA: TGTGCCAGCAGCTTAGTTCTTCGAGCAGGCGGCTACACCTTC.

V and J are TRBV27 and TRBJ1-2, with 8 bases identical to TRBD1. V gave up 5 bases and J gave up 0 bases; unmatched junction bases: 11. Germline loops: CDR1 MNHEY, CDR2 SMNVEV (reference sequence). This CDR3 is built from 17 residues. The DNA of the CDR3 is TGTGCCAGCAGTCCTTGGACAGGGAAAAAAGCTAACTATGGCTACACCTTC. Residues: CASSPWTGKKANYGYTF.

This clonotype was observed at least ten times. The J gene is TRBJ2-2, the V gene TRBV7-6; a weak D match, TRBD2 (6 bases). The CDR3 is made up of 14 amino acids. From germline, CDR1 is SGHVS and CDR2 FNYEAQ. V gave up 5 bases and J gave up 2 bases, with 9 bases separating them. The CDR3 region is CASSMGLNTGELFF. CDR3 coding DNA: TGTGCCAGCAGCATGGGACTTAACACCGGGGAGCTGTTTTTT. Complete variable domain (other parts from reference TRBV7-6 and TRBJ2-2): GAGVSQSPRYKVTKRGQDVALRCDPISGHVSLYWYRQALGQGPEFLTYFNYEAQQDKSGLPNDRFSAERPEGSISTLTIQRTEQRDSAMYRCASSMGLNTGELFFGEGSRLTVL.

The rearrangement joins TRBV25-1 to TRBJ1-6; 10 bases match TRBD1. The CDR3 runs 14 residues. Germline V lookup: CDR1 MGHDK, CDR2 SYGVNS. Losses at the gene ends were 6 bases for V and 7 bases for J; bases not matched to a gene: 3. CDR3 DNA sequence: TGTGCCAGCAGGGGGACAGGGGAAAATTCACCCCTCCACTTT. This codes for CASRGTGENSPLHF.

The rearrangement joins TRBV7-2 to TRBJ2-1; 9 bases fit TRBD1. CDR1 is SGHTA, CDR2 FQGNSA, per germline. This CDR3 has 15 residues. The ends lost 5 bases at V and 7 bases at J; junction bases unmatched: 9. The CDR3 is CASSPRDRAGNEQFF. The CDR3 DNA follows: TGTGCCAGCAGCCCTCGGGACAGGGCAGGGAATGAGCAGTTCTTC.

CDR3 nucleotides: TGTGCCAGTAGCAGACCCGGGACAGGGTTTAGCACCGGGGAGCTGTTTTTT. Its protein is CASSRPGTGFSTGELFF. This chain uses TRBV19 with TRBJ2-2, with 9 bases matching TRBD1. The CDR3 runs to 17 residues. J was trimmed by 4 bases and V by 6 bases; bases with no gene match: 12. Germline V gene data show CDR1 as LNHDA and CDR2 as SQIVND (reference sequence).

In this sample, this clonotype turned up a few times. The chain is built from TRBV3-1 and TRBJ2-1, with D possibly TRBD2 on 6 matching bases. CDR3 length: 13 amino acids. V shed 4 bases and J shed 6 bases, with 10 bases lying between them. Germline V gene sequence: CDR1 LGHDT, CDR2 YNNKEL (reference sequence). The CDR3 nucleotides read TGTGCCAGCAGCCCGACTAGATCCAATGAGCAGTTCTTC. Encoded protein: CASSPTRSNEQFF.

The rearrangement links TRBV12-3 or TRBV12-4 to TRBJ2-1; perhaps D is TRBD1 or TRBD2 (5 bases each). Deletions cut 7 bases from V and 8 bases from J, with 15 bases between. The CDR3 spans 13 residues. The CDR3 DNA is TGTGCCAGCACCCGGGACCTGGGGGATGAGCAGTTCTTC. It yields the protein CASTRDLGDEQFF.